The 30 T cell receptor beta chains listed next were all sequenced from one sample in a study of T cell clonotyping in hematopoietic cell transplantation (dated by TCRdb to about 2021). The method behind the library was the immunoSEQ multiplex PCR assay. TCRdb holds this immuneACCESS table with in-frame rearrangements only. Some clones are missing; in checked studies, unresolved V genes explain under half, and the rest has no known cause. A total of 25,000 to 30,000 clones appear in this sample, 85% to 95% of them only once. The ten largest make up 2% to 2.5% of the sample. The time point label of this sample denotes: recipient sample about 28 days before transplant, after cytoreduction. The sequencing used peripheral blood mononuclear cells, collected before stem cell transplant. Source of these receptors: a man aged 50 or older with acute myeloid leukemia. Some clones in this sample may be carry-over from other donors' samples.

J is TRBJ2-1 and V is TRBV10-2; tentatively, D is TRBD1 (6 bases). This CDR3 is 13 amino acids long. Germline V CDR1 and CDR2: WSHSY, SAAADI. Trimming shortened V by 6 bases and J by 3 bases, and 9 bases separated the two germline ends. The CDR3 nucleotides are TGCGCCAGCAGAACAGGGAACTACAATGAGCAGTTCTTC. Amino acids: CASRTGNYNEQFF.

The chain couples TRBV2 to TRBJ1-2; 8 bases are shared with TRBD1. The CDR3 runs to 12 residues. Germline V CDR1 and CDR2: SNHLY, FYNNEI. The V and J ends lost 7 bases and 8 bases, in that order; junction bases with no gene match: 6. CDR3 coding DNA: TGTGCCAGCACTCAGGGGGCAGGGGGCTACACCTTC. Translation: CASTQGAGGYTF.

The chain links TRBV10-3 to TRBJ1-1; tentative D call: TRBD1 (6 bases). CDR1 and CDR2 (germline): ENHRY, SYGVKD. V gave up 2 bases and J gave up 7 bases, with 11 bases separating them. The CDR3 runs to 13 residues. CDR3 DNA sequence: TGTGCCATCAGTGAGGGACAGAAATTTGAAGCTTTCTTT. This encodes CAISEGQKFEAFF.

The rearrangement joins TRBV4-3 to TRBJ1-1, with TRBD1 matching 7 bases. The CDR3 contains 15 residues. The germline gives CDR1 LGHNA, CDR2 YSLEER. V trimming: 0 bases; J trimming: 2 bases; junction bases outside the gene matches: 3. CDR3 sequence: CASSQDYRGNTEAFF. For the CDR3, the DNA is TGCGCCAGCAGCCAAGATTACAGGGGCAACACTGAAGCTTTCTTT.

V and J are TRBV6-5 and TRBJ2-7; D perhaps matches TRBD2 (7 bases). The V gene lost 3 bases and the J gene lost 4 bases, with 16 bases spanning the gap. In germline, CDR1 is MNHEY, CDR2 SVGAGI. The CDR3 loop spans 15 amino acids. CDR3 sequence reads: CASSYQRGGGYEQYF. The CDR3 bases are TGTGCCAGCAGTTATCAACGGGGAGGGGGGTACGAGCAGTACTTC.

The V and J genes are TRBV7-6 and TRBJ2-5; 15 bases match TRBD2. This CDR3 spans 19 amino acids. The J segment lost 5 bases and the V segment lost 3 bases, leaving 13 bases of the junction unmatched. Germline V gene data show CDR1 as SGHVS and CDR2 as FNYEAQ. The CDR3: CASSFGTSGGIGSGETQYF. The DNA for the CDR3 is TGTGCCAGCAGCTTCGGGACTAGCGGGGGGATCGGTTCGGGGGAGACCCAGTACTTC. The full variable domain, with the rest looked up from reference TRBV7-6 and TRBJ2-5, is GAGVSQSPRYKVTKRGQDVALRCDPISGHVSLYWYRQALGQGPEFLTYFNYEAQQDKSGLPNDRFSAERPEGSISTLTIQRTEQRDSAMYRCASSFGTSGGIGSGETQYFGPGTRLLVL.

This sequence joins TRBV19 and TRBJ2-7, with 10 bases fitting TRBD1. Germline V lookup: CDR1 LNHDA, CDR2 SQIVND (reference sequence). The V gene end was trimmed by 6 bases and the J gene end by 2 bases; junction bases not matched to a gene: 1. There are 13 residues in the CDR3. The CDR3 here is CASRGQGPYEQYF. CDR3 bases: TGTGCCAGTAGGGGACAGGGGCCCTACGAGCAGTACTTC.

The chain is built from TRBV5-1 and TRBJ2-2; D gene ambiguous. The V gene lost 0 bases and the J gene lost 7 bases, with 4 bases spanning the gap. The V gene's germline CDR1 is SGHRS and CDR2 YFSETQ. The CDR3 is made up of 12 amino acids. The CDR3 DNA reads as TGCGCCAGCAGCTTGGAAGGCGGGGAGCTGTTTTTT. Protein sequence: CASSLEGGELFF.

The rearrangement uses TRBV27 and TRBJ2-7; D is unclear. The germline V and J ends were trimmed by 8 bases and 4 bases, with 3 bases remaining between them. This CDR3 has 9 amino acids. Germline values: CDR1 MNHEY, CDR2 SMNVEV (reference sequence). The CDR3 region has the DNA TGTGCCAGCGGGTACGAGCAGTACTTC. Translated, it gives CASGYEQYF.

The chain has TRBV5-4 and TRBJ2-5; 11 nucleotides match TRBD2. From germline, CDR1 is SGHNT and CDR2 YYREEE (reference sequence). V gave up 6 bases and J gave up 3 bases; unmatched junction bases: 7. This CDR3 comprises 15 residues. CDR3 region: CASTLGGLAEETQYF. The CDR3 DNA follows: TGTGCCAGCACCCTGGGGGGACTAGCGGAAGAGACCCAGTACTTC. Full variable domain (remainder filled in from reference TRBV5-4 and TRBJ2-5): ETGVTQSPTHLIKTRGQQVTLRCSSQSGHNTVSWYQQALGQGPQFIFQYYREEENGRGNFPPRFSGLQFPNYSSELNVNALELDDSALYLCASTLGGLAEETQYFGPGTRLLVL.

V gene TRBV15 combines with J gene TRBJ2-5, with a possible D match to TRBD2 (5 bases). V was cut by 0 bases and J by 4 bases, with 9 bases left in between. Germline values: CDR1 LNHNV, CDR2 YYDKDF (reference sequence). This CDR3 is built from 14 residues. CDR3 amino acids: CATSRDLARETQYF. The CDR3 nucleotides read TGTGCCACCAGCAGAGATCTAGCTAGAGAGACCCAGTACTTC.

The rearrangement uses TRBV4-3 and TRBJ1-1, with D perhaps TRBD1 (6 bases). The CDR3 sequence is 16 residues long. From germline, CDR1 is LGHNA and CDR2 YSLEER. With 4 bases removed from V and 2 bases from J, the gap between germline ends came to 17 bases. The CDR3: CASSPNLAGVNTEAFF. CDR3 coding DNA: TGCGCCAGCAGCCCTAATCTGGCAGGGGTTAACACTGAAGCTTTCTTT.

The V and J genes are TRBV5-1 and TRBJ2-7; weak D call: TRBD2 (5 bases). Germline-derived CDR1 and CDR2 are SGHRS and YFSETQ. The V and J ends lost 4 bases and 3 bases respectively, with 14 bases between them. The CDR3 length is 14 residues. The CDR3: CASSPRVFFYEQYF. The CDR3 DNA reads TGCGCCAGCAGCCCGAGGGTTTTTTTCTACGAGCAGTACTTC.

The chain couples TRBV4-3 to TRBJ1-5; D is perhaps TRBD1 (5 bases). Germline assignment: CDR1 LGHNA and CDR2 YSLEER. The CDR3 length is 15 residues. Trimming removed 3 bases from V and 5 bases from J, with 14 bases in between. In nucleotides, the CDR3 is TGCGCCAGCAGCCATGGTGTTGGGGGGGATCAGCCCCAGCATTTT. It codes for CASSHGVGGDQPQHF.

CDR3 amino acids: CASSLGRNDGPLHF. The DNA for the CDR3 is TGTGCCAGCAGCTTAGGGCGTAACGACGGACCCCTCCACTTT. This chain links TRBV7-2 with TRBJ1-6, with D uncertain. CDR1 is SGHTA and CDR2 is FQGNSA in the germline V gene. CDR3 length: 14 residues. The V gene lost 1 base and the J gene lost 12 bases, with 13 bases spanning the gap.

CDR3 DNA sequence: TGTGCCAGCAGAACTGGGGCTAGCGGGAAAGAGACCCAGTACTTC. Its translation: CASRTGASGKETQYF. The genes are TRBV28 and TRBJ2-5, with 9 nucleotides matching TRBD2. The CDR3 contains 15 residues. Unmatched junction bases numbered 8, after V lost 6 bases and J lost 3 bases. Germline loops: CDR1 MDHEN, CDR2 SYDVKM.

J is TRBJ2-5 and V is TRBV5-1, with TRBD1 as a possible D gene (5 bases). Trimming removed 0 bases at V and 0 bases at J, with 9 bases between. The CDR3 is 15 residues long. The germline V gene encodes CDR1 SGHRS and CDR2 YFSETQ. CDR3 sequence reads: CASSLGAGYQETQYF. CDR3 sequence (DNA): TGCGCCAGCAGCTTGGGGGCAGGGTACCAAGAGACCCAGTACTTC.

The chain recombines TRBV7-2 with TRBJ2-2, with D hard to call. The CDR3 loop spans 14 amino acids. V was trimmed by 4 bases and J by 0 bases, leaving 6 bases between them. From germline, CDR1 is SGHTA and CDR2 FQGNSA. The CDR3 loop is CASSSTTNTGELFF. The CDR3 DNA follows: TGTGCCAGCAGCTCCACGACGAACACCGGGGAGCTGTTTTTT.

This sequence joins TRBV5-5 and TRBJ1-2; a possible D gene is TRBD1 (5 bases). CDR1 is SGHKS and CDR2 is YYEKEE in the germline V gene (reference sequence). Trimming removed 5 bases from V and 8 bases from J, with 19 bases in between. The CDR3 spans 14 residues. The CDR3 protein is CASRILGGGEGYTF. The CDR3 coding sequence is TGTGCCAGCAGGATCCTGGGTGGGGGTGAAGGCTACACCTTC.

The rearrangement links TRBV27 to TRBJ2-7; 11 bases are a match to TRBD1. CDR1 MNHEY and CDR2 SMNVEV come from the germline V gene (reference sequence). With 4 bases clipped from V and 4 bases from J, the junction kept 9 bases outside the gene matches. The CDR3 runs to 16 residues. CDR3 nucleotides: TGTGCCAGCAGTTATTCTCGGGGGGACAGGGGGTACGAGCAGTACTTC. This gives the protein CASSYSRGDRGYEQYF.

The chain links TRBV6-5 to TRBJ1-1; D is ambiguous. Trimming cost V 4 bases and J 10 bases, with 19 bases left between them. This CDR3 contains 14 residues. CDR1 is MNHEY, CDR2 SVGAGI, per germline. CDR3 nucleotide sequence: TGTGCCAGCAGTTCCTCTAGGACTCGAGGAGTAGCTTTCTTT. It yields the protein CASSSSRTRGVAFF.

The chain recombines TRBV11-3 with TRBJ2-3; D remains ambiguous. The CDR3 runs to 14 residues. In germline, CDR1 is SGHNT, CDR2 YENEEA. V lost 4 bases to trimming and J lost 0 bases, with 8 bases between them. DNA of the CDR3: TGTGCCAGCAGCTCCCGGACGAGCACAGATACGCAGTATTTT. This sequence encodes CASSSRTSTDTQYF.

V is TRBV28 and J is TRBJ1-5; the match to TRBD1 covers 10 bases. Germline CDR1 is MDHEN and CDR2 is SYDVKM. V shed 6 bases, J shed 2 bases, and the junction held 7 bases outside the gene matches. The CDR3 runs 16 residues. CDR3 DNA: TGTGCCAGCAGCCCAACGACAGGGGGCGGCAATCAGCCCCAGCATTTT. Residues: CASSPTTGGGNQPQHF.

CDR3 coding DNA: TGTGCCAGCAGCTCCGAAAGGGGAAGGGGGCAGTACTTC. As protein: CASSSERGRGQYF. This rearrangement joins TRBV14 to TRBJ2-7, with D tentatively TRBD1 (5 bases). Trimming stripped 5 bases from V and 9 bases from J, with 17 bases between. CDR3 length equals 13 residues. Germline assignment: CDR1 SGHDN and CDR2 FVKESK.

The chain links TRBV7-2 to TRBJ2-7; 8 bases align to TRBD2. CDR3 length: 16 amino acids. Trimming removed 2 bases from V and 3 bases from J; junction bases left unmatched: 9. Germline-derived CDR1 and CDR2 are SGHTA and FQGNSA. The CDR3 spells CASSLRSGSTNYEQYF. In DNA form, the CDR3 reads TGTGCCAGCAGCTTAAGGAGCGGGAGCACCAACTACGAGCAGTACTTC.

This chain links TRBV2 with TRBJ2-3; 10 bases align to TRBD2. From germline, CDR1 is SNHLY and CDR2 FYNNEI. The J segment lost 1 base and the V segment lost 8 bases, leaving 6 bases of the junction unmatched. The CDR3 is 15 amino acids. In DNA form, the CDR3 reads TGTGCCAGCGGTTATGGACTAGCGGGCACAGATACGCAGTATTTT. It yields the protein CASGYGLAGTDTQYF.

This clone was observed a few times. The gene calls are TRBV10-1 and TRBJ2-7; 7 bases agree with TRBD2. The CDR3 totals 9 residues. The J segment lost 13 bases and the V segment lost 7 bases, leaving 4 bases of the junction unmatched. The germline gives CDR1 WNHNN, CDR2 SYGVQD (reference sequence). CDR3 loop: CASIQRDYF. In DNA form, the CDR3 reads TGCGCCAGCATCCAGCGGGACTACTTC.

The chain employs TRBV28 and TRBJ1-5; TRBD1 matches 9 bases. This CDR3 contains 14 residues. Germline assignment: CDR1 MDHEN and CDR2 SYDVKM. Trimming cost V 5 bases and J 5 bases; bases outside gene matches: 4. CDR3: CASSPGQGYQPQHF. Written as DNA, the CDR3 is TGTGCCAGCAGTCCGGGACAGGGTTATCAGCCCCAGCATTTT.

The chain couples TRBV2 to TRBJ2-1; 16 bases agree with TRBD2. In germline, CDR1 is SNHLY, CDR2 FYNNEI. This CDR3 has 17 amino acids. V lost 7 bases, J lost 3 bases, and 6 bases stayed unmatched. The CDR3 coding sequence is TGTGCCAGCACGGGACTAGCGGGAGGGAGGTACTACAATGAGCAGTTCTTC. Translating it yields CASTGLAGGRYYNEQFF.

V gene TRBV7-2 combines with J gene TRBJ2-1; the D gene is possibly TRBD1 (7 bases). Germline V gene lookup returns CDR1 SGHTA and CDR2 FQGNSA. Trimming cost V 7 bases and J 8 bases, with 24 bases left between them. The CDR3 runs 16 residues. CDR3 DNA sequence: TGTGCCAGCATCCCTCAAGGGGGCGGAGGGGTAGATGAGCAGTTCTTC. Translating it yields CASIPQGGGGVDEQFF.